This T cell receptor (beta chain) was observed in a study of T-cell memory formation after mild COVID-19. This CDR3 comprises 15 residues. J lost 2 bases, V lost 5 bases, and 5 bases had no gene match. In germline, CDR1 is MGHRA, CDR2 YSYEKL. TCR alpha and TCR beta cDNA libraries with sample barcodes and UMIs came from 5'RACE using constant-segment primers. Each CDR3 protein gets one entry after TCRdb re-called the 5' RACE reads with MiXCR. The sample holds around 120,000 distinct CDR3 sequences, approximately 15% seen once. Study-level points and caveats: Later expanders leaned CD4+, whereas clones that contracted between day 15 and 85 were balanced CD4/CD8.

On this clonotype: Its antigen is currently unknown.

Source material: PBMCs or a T cell subset sorted from them (not recorded which). The sequence came from an adult woman who had mild COVID-19 (a few samples of this study predate the infection). Cell type and time point are not known. This chain links TRBV4-1 with TRBJ2-3; 9 bases align to TRBD2. CDR3 sequence reads: CASSYSGGDTDTQYF. CDR3 coding DNA: TGCGCCAGCAGCTATAGCGGGGGAGACACAGATACGCAGTATTTT.